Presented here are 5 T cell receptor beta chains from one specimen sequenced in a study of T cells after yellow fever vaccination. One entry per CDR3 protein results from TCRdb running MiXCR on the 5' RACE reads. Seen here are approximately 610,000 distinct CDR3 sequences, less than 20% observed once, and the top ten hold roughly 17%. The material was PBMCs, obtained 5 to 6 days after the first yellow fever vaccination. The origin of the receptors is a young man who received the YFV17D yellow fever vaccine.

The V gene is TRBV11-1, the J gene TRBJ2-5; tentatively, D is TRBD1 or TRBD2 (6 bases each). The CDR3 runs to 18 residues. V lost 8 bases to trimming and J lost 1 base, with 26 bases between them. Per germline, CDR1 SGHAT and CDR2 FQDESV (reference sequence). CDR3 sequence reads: CASPWDPSAQGVQETQYF. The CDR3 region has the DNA TGTGCCAGCCCTTGGGACCCTAGCGCACAGGGTGTCCAAGAGACCCAGTACTTC.

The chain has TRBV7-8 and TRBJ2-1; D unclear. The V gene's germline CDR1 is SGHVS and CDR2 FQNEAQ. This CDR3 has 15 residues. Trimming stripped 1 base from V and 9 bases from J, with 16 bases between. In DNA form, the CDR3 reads TGTGCCAGCAGCTTAGAGCGACCCCTTAGGTTTGAGCAGTTCTTC. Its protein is CASSLERPLRFEQFF.

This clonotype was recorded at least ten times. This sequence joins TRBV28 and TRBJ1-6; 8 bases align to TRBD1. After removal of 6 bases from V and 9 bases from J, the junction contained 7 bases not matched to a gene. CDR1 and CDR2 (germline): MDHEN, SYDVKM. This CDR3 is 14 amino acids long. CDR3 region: CASRVGQVFSPLHF. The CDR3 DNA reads TGTGCCAGCAGGGTGGGACAGGTTTTTTCACCCCTCCACTTT.

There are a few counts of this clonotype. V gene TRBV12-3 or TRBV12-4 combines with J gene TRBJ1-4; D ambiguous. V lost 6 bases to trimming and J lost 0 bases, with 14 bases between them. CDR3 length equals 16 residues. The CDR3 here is CASRPSDSTTNEKLFF. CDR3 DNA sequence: TGTGCCAGCAGGCCCTCCGACTCAACAACTAATGAAAAACTGTTTTTT.

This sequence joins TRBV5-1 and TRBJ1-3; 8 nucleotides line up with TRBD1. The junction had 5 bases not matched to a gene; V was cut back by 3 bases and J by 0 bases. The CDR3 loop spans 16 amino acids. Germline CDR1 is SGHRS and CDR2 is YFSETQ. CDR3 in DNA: TGCGCCAGCAGCTCCGGGACAGGCCACTCTGGAAACACCATATATTTT. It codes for CASSSGTGHSGNTIYF.